This TCR beta chain was profiled in a study of T cell responses to AZD1222 COVID-19 vaccine. Study summary: Both about-4-week and about-12-week second-dose recipients were combined.

This table comes from immunoSEQ multiplex PCR, and its TCRdb copy is limited to in-frame clones, with some not included. The repertoire holds 150,000 or so clones, approximately 93% seen once, with approximately 0.88% in the top ten. Concerning this clone itself: The antigen remains unidentified.

The study, taken as a whole, reports: Females outnumbered males among donors, who were mostly white British; clonal diversity was possibly underestimated.

The CDR3 is 13 amino acids. Deletions cut 5 bases from V and 7 bases from J, with 11 bases between. The germline V gene has CDR1 LGHDT and CDR2 YNNKEL (reference sequence). This clonotype was obtained from an adult in good health. Material: peripheral blood, obtained on day 0 of AZD1222 vaccination. The chain has TRBV3-1 (or the pseudogene TRBV3-2) and TRBJ2-2; D gene ambiguous. The CDR3 DNA is TGTGCCAGCAGCTGGAGTGACGTCGGGGAGCTGTTTTTT. Protein: CASSWSDVGELFF.